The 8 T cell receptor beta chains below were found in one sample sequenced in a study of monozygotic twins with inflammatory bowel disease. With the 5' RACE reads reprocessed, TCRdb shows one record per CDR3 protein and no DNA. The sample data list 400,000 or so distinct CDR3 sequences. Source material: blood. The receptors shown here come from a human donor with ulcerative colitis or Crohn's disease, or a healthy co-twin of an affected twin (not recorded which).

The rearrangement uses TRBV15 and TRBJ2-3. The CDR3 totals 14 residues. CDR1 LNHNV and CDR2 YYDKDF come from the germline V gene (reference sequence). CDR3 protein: CATSRGRSQDTQYF.

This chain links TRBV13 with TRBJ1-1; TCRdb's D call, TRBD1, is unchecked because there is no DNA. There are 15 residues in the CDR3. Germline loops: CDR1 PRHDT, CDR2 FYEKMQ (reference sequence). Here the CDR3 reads CASRWLRTPNTEAFF.

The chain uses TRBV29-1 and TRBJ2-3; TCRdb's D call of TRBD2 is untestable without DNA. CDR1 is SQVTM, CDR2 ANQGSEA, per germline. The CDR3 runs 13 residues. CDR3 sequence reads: CSGGRTSVDTQYF.

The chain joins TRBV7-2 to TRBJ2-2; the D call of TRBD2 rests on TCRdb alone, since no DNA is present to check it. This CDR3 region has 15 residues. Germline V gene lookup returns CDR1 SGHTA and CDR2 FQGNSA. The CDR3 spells CASSLLTGGTGELFF.

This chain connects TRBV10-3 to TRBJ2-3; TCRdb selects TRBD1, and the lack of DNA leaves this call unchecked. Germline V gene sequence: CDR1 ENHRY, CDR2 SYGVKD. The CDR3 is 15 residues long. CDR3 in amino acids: CAIRDPGTGTDTQYF.

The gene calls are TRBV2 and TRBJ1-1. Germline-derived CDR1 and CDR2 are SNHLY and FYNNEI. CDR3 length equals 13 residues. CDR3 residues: CASSGRLNTEAFF.

CDR3 sequence: CASSETWLEQFF. This chain connects TRBV6-1 to TRBJ2-1. The CDR3 has 12 amino acids. Germline assignment: CDR1 MNHNS and CDR2 SASEGT.

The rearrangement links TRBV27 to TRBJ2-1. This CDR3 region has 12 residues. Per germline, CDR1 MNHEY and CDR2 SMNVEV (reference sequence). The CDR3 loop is CASSFEGNEQFF.